The 27 T cell receptor beta chains below come from one sample, sequenced in a study of blood T cell repertoires in COVID-19. The repertoire was sequenced with immunoSEQ multiplex PCR; TCRdb's copy has only in-frame clones and lacks some. Of a few hundred thousand clones in the sample, roughly 87% were seen once. The sequencing sample was made of PBMCs or T cells enriched from blood (not recorded which). Receptors were obtained from a woman in her 30s who had recovered from COVID-19.

This chain uses TRBV29-1 with TRBJ2-7; 8 nucleotides agree with TRBD2. The germline gives CDR1 SQVTM, CDR2 ANQGSEA. V lost 0 bases, J lost 2 bases, and 6 bases stayed unmatched. This CDR3 contains 15 residues. CDR3: CSVEDIGGGPYEQYF. The CDR3 coding sequence is TGCAGCGTTGAAGATATCGGGGGGGGACCCTACGAGCAGTACTTC.

In regard to this clone: Other DNA sequences within the sample encode an identical CDR3. The chain combines TRBV28 with TRBJ1-2; D unresolved. The CDR3 extends over 13 amino acids. CDR1 is MDHEN and CDR2 is SYDVKM in the germline V gene. V shed 6 bases and J shed 2 bases, with 10 bases lying between them. CDR3 sequence: CASSLLQNYGYTF. In nucleotides, the CDR3 is TGTGCCAGCAGCCTTCTCCAGAACTATGGCTACACCTTC.

The V gene is TRBV9, the J gene TRBJ1-6, with TRBD1 identical over 7 bases. The CDR3 is 13 amino acids. Trimming removed 5 bases from V and 13 bases from J; junction bases left unmatched: 9. From germline, CDR1 is SGDLS and CDR2 YYNGEE. This CDR3 reads CASSGGQSGPLHF. CDR3 nucleotides: TGTGCCAGCAGTGGGGGACAGTCGGGGCCCCTCCACTTT.

Points on this clone: The sample contains more than one DNA sequence encoding this CDR3. The chain links TRBV5-1 to TRBJ2-5; 7 nucleotides line up with TRBD1. This CDR3 comprises 14 residues. Germline-derived CDR1 and CDR2 are SGHRS and YFSETQ. V trimming: 0 bases; J trimming: 1 base; junction bases outside the gene matches: 0. The CDR3 DNA reads as TGCGCCAGCAGCTTGGGACAGGGCCAAGAGACCCAGTACTTC. This translates into CASSLGQGQETQYF.

The V gene is TRBV3-1 (or the pseudogene TRBV3-2), the J gene TRBJ2-7; 7 bases fit TRBD2. The junction had 6 bases not matched to a gene; V was cut back by 3 bases and J by 7 bases. The CDR3 spans 13 residues. Germline V gives CDR1 LGHDT, CDR2 YNNKEL (reference sequence). CDR3 sequence (DNA): TGTGCCAGCAGCCAGGGGGGGGTCGGGGAGCAGTACTTC. Encoded protein: CASSQGGVGEQYF.

This sequence joins TRBV2 and TRBJ2-6; D might be TRBD2 (6 bases). The germline gives CDR1 SNHLY, CDR2 FYNNEI. V was pared by 8 bases and J by 1 base, with 18 bases between. The CDR3 is 17 amino acids. CDR3 residues: CASQGGGEPSGANVLTF. The CDR3 DNA sequence: TGTGCCAGCCAGGGAGGCGGAGAACCATCTGGGGCCAACGTCCTGACTTTC.

This rearrangement joins TRBV5-4 to TRBJ2-5, with 9 bases that match TRBD2. With 0 bases clipped from V and 9 bases from J, the junction kept 12 bases outside the gene matches. Germline values: CDR1 SGHNT, CDR2 YYREEE (reference sequence). The CDR3 contains 16 residues. The CDR3 bases are TGTGCCAGCAGCTTGGTGTCTAGCGGGGCGAGGGGGGCCCAGTACTTC. Its protein is CASSLVSSGARGAQYF.

This clone has just a few counts. The chain has TRBV7-9 and TRBJ2-5; tentatively, D is TRBD2 (6 bases). Germline assignment: CDR1 SEHNR and CDR2 FQNEAQ (reference sequence). The CDR3 is 16 residues long. Between the trimmed V and J ends, which lost 5 bases and 1 base, there was a span of 17 bases. CDR3 region: CASSGGIHSTQETQYF. CDR3 nucleotide sequence: TGTGCCAGCAGCGGCGGGATCCATTCAACCCAAGAGACCCAGTACTTC.

V gene TRBV27 combines with J gene TRBJ1-1, with TRBD1 identical over 7 bases. Losses at the gene ends were 5 bases for V and 3 bases for J; bases not matched to a gene: 9. In germline, CDR1 is MNHEY, CDR2 SMNVEV (reference sequence). The CDR3 length is 15 residues. The CDR3 region is CASSPPEGAYTEAFF. Here the CDR3 DNA reads TGTGCCAGCAGTCCCCCGGAGGGGGCGTACACTGAAGCTTTCTTT.

V gene TRBV28 combines with J gene TRBJ2-7; 9 bases fit TRBD2. CDR1 and CDR2 from the germline V gene are MDHEN and SYDVKM. The V and J ends lost 7 bases and 5 bases, in that order; junction bases with no gene match: 15. CDR3 length: 16 amino acids. The CDR3 loop reads CASITATSGPQDEQYF. DNA of the CDR3: TGTGCCAGCATTACTGCGACTAGCGGACCCCAGGACGAGCAGTACTTC.

This rearrangement joins TRBV28 to TRBJ1-1, with TRBD1 as a possible D gene (6 bases). The CDR3 consists of 15 residues. V was shortened by 3 bases and J by 6 bases, with 17 bases between the two germline ends. Looked up from germline, CDR1 is MDHEN and CDR2 is SYDVKM. CDR3 residues: CASSFMSYRESEAFF. The CDR3 DNA is TGTGCCAGCAGTTTTATGAGTTACAGGGAGTCTGAAGCTTTCTTT.

The count of this clone is one. The CDR3 nucleotides read TGTGCCAGCAGCCCTACCCGCGGGGGGGTAGATACGCAGTATTTT. This translates into CASSPTRGGVDTQYF. The chain has TRBV7-2 and TRBJ2-3; 9 nucleotides align to TRBD2. This CDR3 is built from 15 residues. V lost 5 bases, J lost 5 bases, and 8 bases stayed unmatched. From germline, CDR1 is SGHTA and CDR2 FQGNSA.

The CDR3 coding sequence is TGTGCCAGCGAGCGTGCCGGGGAGCTGTTTTTT. This translates into CASERAGELFF. V and J are TRBV5-4 and TRBJ2-2; D remains unclear. Trimming took off 7 bases at V and 6 bases at J, with 7 bases between the two ends. Germline loops: CDR1 SGHNT, CDR2 YYREEE (reference sequence). This CDR3 is built from 11 residues. The full variable domain, completed using reference TRBV5-4 and TRBJ2-2, is ETGVTQSPTHLIKTRGQQVTLRCSSQSGHNTVSWYQQALGQGPQFIFQYYREEENGRGNFPPRFSGLQFPNYSSELNVNALELDDSALYLCASERAGELFFGEGSRLTVL.

The chain joins TRBV6-6 to TRBJ2-5; the match to TRBD1 covers 9 bases. This CDR3 contains 14 residues. CDR1 is MNHNY, CDR2 SVGAGI, per germline (reference sequence). The ends lost 7 bases at V and 6 bases at J; junction bases unmatched: 9. CDR3 sequence reads: CASKKGQGGQTQYF. CDR3 bases: TGTGCCAGCAAAAAGGGACAGGGAGGACAGACCCAGTACTTC.

In this sample, this clone turned up a few times. The chain combines TRBV6-5 with TRBJ1-6, with 7 bases fitting TRBD1. Germline V lookup: CDR1 MNHEY, CDR2 SVGAGI. J was trimmed by 10 bases and V by 7 bases; bases with no gene match: 10. This CDR3 region has 14 residues. The CDR3 nucleotides are TGTGCCAGCAAATCAACAGGGGACAACTCACCCCTCCACTTT. Protein sequence: CASKSTGDNSPLHF.

This sequence joins TRBV27 and TRBJ2-5, with D hard to call. The CDR3 is 17 residues long. CDR1 and CDR2 (germline): MNHEY, SMNVEV (reference sequence). V lost 5 bases to trimming and J lost 4 bases, with 23 bases between them. The CDR3 DNA is TGTGCCAGCAGTCAAGCCCAATCGTTGGTCGTCCTAGAGACCCAGTACTTC. It specifies CASSQAQSLVVLETQYF.

This clone showed up just once. The chain is built from TRBV18 and TRBJ1-2, with D possibly TRBD1 on 6 matching bases. The CDR3 runs 15 residues. CDR1 is KGHSH, CDR2 LQKENI, per germline. Trimming shortened V by 3 bases and J by 0 bases, and 11 bases separated the two germline ends. The CDR3 reads CASSPRQESNYGYTF. The CDR3 bases are TGTGCCAGCTCACCCCGACAGGAATCTAACTATGGCTACACCTTC. The full variable domain, with the rest looked up from reference TRBV18 and TRBJ1-2, is NAGVMQNPRHLVRRRGQEARLRCSPMKGHSHVYWYRQLPEEGLKFMVYLQKENIIDESGMPKERFSAEFPKEGPSILRIQQVVRGDSAAYFCASSPRQESNYGYTFGSGTRLTVV.

The rearrangement links TRBV4-3 to TRBJ2-1, with a weak D call TRBD2 (6 bases). V dropped 3 bases and J dropped 5 bases, with 8 bases sitting between them. Germline lookup yields CDR1 LGHNA and CDR2 YSLEER. The CDR3 has 13 residues. The CDR3 nucleotides read TGCGCCAGCAGCCAGGGGGGACACAATGAGCAGTTCTTC. This gives the protein CASSQGGHNEQFF.

DNA of the CDR3: TGTGCCGGGTCTGGACTAGCGAGTAATGAGCAGTTCTTC. Its translation is CAGSGLASNEQFF. The chain links TRBV30 to TRBJ2-1, with 9 nucleotides matching TRBD2. With 8 bases clipped from V and 7 bases from J, the junction kept 9 bases outside the gene matches. Germline lookup yields CDR1 GTSNPN and CDR2 SVGIG (reference sequence). The CDR3 sequence is 13 residues long.

The CDR3 region has the DNA TGTGCCAGCAGTGAAGCGGGACATAGCAATCAGCCCCAGCATTTT. Amino acid sequence: CASSEAGHSNQPQHF. The rearrangement joins TRBV6-1 to TRBJ1-5, with a weak D call TRBD1 (6 bases). With 0 bases removed from V and 0 bases from J, the gap between germline ends came to 6 bases. The CDR3 is made up of 15 amino acids. Germline V lookup: CDR1 MNHNS, CDR2 SASEGT.

The chain carries TRBV30 and TRBJ2-5; D remains unclear. The CDR3 sequence is 12 residues long. The V end was cut by 1 base, the J end by 5 bases, with 8 bases between. Germline-derived CDR1 and CDR2 are GTSNPN and SVGIG (reference sequence). Here the CDR3 reads CAWSAQRETQYF. The CDR3, as DNA: TGTGCCTGGAGTGCTCAGAGGGAGACCCAGTACTTC.

This clone came up once. This rearrangement joins TRBV19 to TRBJ2-2; no reliable D call. The CDR3 is 16 residues long. Germline CDR1 LNHDA, CDR2 SQIVND (reference sequence). V lost 4 bases, J lost 3 bases, and 15 bases lay in between. The CDR3 reads CASSSPSRPDTGELFF. The CDR3 bases are TGTGCCAGTAGTAGCCCCTCCCGCCCGGACACCGGGGAGCTGTTTTTT.

The chain is built from TRBV13 and TRBJ1-2, with D maybe TRBD1 (6 bases). Looked up from germline, CDR1 is PRHDT and CDR2 is FYEKMQ (reference sequence). This CDR3 contains 15 residues. Trimming pared 5 bases from V and 0 bases from J, leaving 13 bases between. DNA for the CDR3: TGTGCCAGCAGCCCCCGGACAGTAGCTAACTATGGCTACACCTTC. This sequence encodes CASSPRTVANYGYTF.

The V gene is TRBV6-1, the J gene TRBJ1-2; tentative D call: TRBD1 (5 bases). The length of the CDR3 is 16 residues. Germline V gene sequence: CDR1 MNHNS, CDR2 SASEGT. Between the trimmed V and J ends, which lost 0 bases and 7 bases, there was a span of 18 bases. The CDR3 region is CASSEADMGRVGGYTF. In DNA form, the CDR3 reads TGTGCCAGCAGTGAAGCGGATATGGGCAGGGTGGGTGGCTACACCTTC.

The V gene is TRBV5-1, the J gene TRBJ1-2, with a possible D match to TRBD1 (6 bases). This CDR3 is 13 amino acids long. Germline CDR1 reads SGHRS; CDR2 reads YFSETQ. V shed 6 bases and J shed 6 bases, with 15 bases lying between them. The CDR3, as DNA: TGCGCCAGCACCTCCGCCTCAGGGGATGGCTACACCTTC. Its translation: CASTSASGDGYTF.

This chain joins TRBV7-9 and TRBJ2-3; tentatively, D is TRBD2 (5 bases). V was pared by 1 base and J by 9 bases, with 11 bases between. CDR1 is SEHNR, CDR2 FQNEAQ, per germline (reference sequence). The CDR3 runs to 13 residues. CDR3: CASSLGPSGTQYF. For the CDR3, the DNA is TGTGCCAGCAGCTTAGGACCGAGCGGAACGCAGTATTTT.

This chain uses TRBV2 with TRBJ2-1; TRBD2 aligns across 11 bases. Losses at the gene ends were 3 bases for V and 9 bases for J; bases not matched to a gene: 10. This CDR3 contains 16 residues. The germline V gene encodes CDR1 SNHLY and CDR2 FYNNEI. Here the CDR3 DNA reads TGTGCCAGCAGTGACCCGAGACTAGCGGGGCGCGGTGAGCAGTTCTTC. Encoded protein: CASSDPRLAGRGEQFF.